The clone carrying this T cell receptor (beta chain) has only a few counts. What it binds is not known. The PCR made use of 60 Vbeta and 13 Jbeta primers. TCRdb's table, derived via immunoSEQ multiplex PCR, lists solely in-frame clones and lacks some. The profile covers about 140,000 clones, with roughly 80% appearing a single time and over 3% taken by the ten largest. These data originate in a study of cytomegalovirus exposure and HLA in healthy donors. The germline CDR1 and CDR2 sequences are MNHEY and SVGAGI. CDR3 length: 15 residues. V gave up 5 bases and J gave up 5 bases, with 15 bases separating them. Findings of the study overall: Immune exposure data for these donors was limited to CMV serostatus. Cytomegalovirus association was assigned to 150 to 200 TCR beta chains. Apparent HLA restriction characterized most CMV-associated TCR beta chains in a later analysis. Per a later analysis, 18,000 or so TCR beta sequences showed association with HLA alleles at 0.05 false discovery rate.

The receptor was isolated from a man in his forties or fifties in good health and CMV-seronegative. V is TRBV6-5 and J is TRBJ1-4; D perhaps matches TRBD1 (5 bases). The source material was PBMCs. CDR3 coding DNA: TGTGCCAGCAGTGCCCGAAGGGGAGGGAATGAAAAACTGTTTTTT. Its translation is CASSARRGGNEKLFF.